Listed here are 10 T cell receptor beta chains from one sample, sequenced in a study of blood T cell repertoires in COVID-19. TCRdb's copy holds only in-frame clones and misses some; the assay was immunoSEQ multiplex PCR. In the table there are over 450,000 clones, 89% of which are singletons. Specimen: peripheral blood. Source of these receptors: a man younger than 35 with COVID-19, enrolled during active disease.

The rearrangement joins TRBV5-4 to TRBJ2-1; possible D gene TRBD2, 5 bases. Trimming took 0 bases from V and 8 from J, leaving 15 bases between them. The CDR3 contains 15 residues. Germline values: CDR1 SGHNT, CDR2 YYREEE (reference sequence). The CDR3 coding sequence is TGTGCCAGCAGCTTGGGACTACAACCTGGCGATGAGCAGTTCTTC. As protein: CASSLGLQPGDEQFF. Combining the CDR3 with reference TRBV5-4 and TRBJ2-1 gives the whole variable domain ETGVTQSPTHLIKTRGQQVTLRCSSQSGHNTVSWYQQALGQGPQFIFQYYREEENGRGNFPPRFSGLQFPNYSSELNVNALELDDSALYLCASSLGLQPGDEQFFGPGTRLTVL.

The chain couples TRBV2 to TRBJ2-1, with D uncertain. Germline V gene data show CDR1 as SNHLY and CDR2 as FYNNEI. The CDR3 covers 11 residues. Trimming removed 5 bases at V and 10 bases at J, with 9 bases between. This chain's CDR3 is CASSIEPEQFF. DNA for the CDR3: TGTGCCAGCAGTATAGAACCCGAGCAGTTCTTC.

The V and J genes are TRBV7-8 and TRBJ1-1; 12 bases agree with TRBD1. Germline V gene lookup returns CDR1 SGHVS and CDR2 FQNEAQ. V was pared by 7 bases and J by 1 base, with 13 bases of the junction left unmatched. The CDR3 length is 18 residues. The chain's CDR3 is CASTQLPGTGGENTEAFF. CDR3 bases: TGTGCCAGCACCCAACTCCCCGGGACAGGGGGCGAGAACACTGAAGCTTTCTTT.

The rearrangement joins TRBV29-1 to TRBJ2-3; TRBD2 matches 9 bases. The CDR3 is 16 residues long. From germline, CDR1 is SQVTM and CDR2 ANQGSEA. V lost 4 bases and J lost 6; bases outside the gene matches: 14. The CDR3 nucleotides read TGCAGCGTTGGTACCTGGGGCGGGGGGGACCTGGATACGCAGTATTTT. Amino acid sequence: CSVGTWGGGDLDTQYF.

This sequence joins TRBV12-5 and TRBJ2-1, with unresolved D. V gave up 1 base and J gave up 0 bases, with 7 bases separating them. Germline V gene data show CDR1 as LGHNT and CDR2 as FRNRAP. CDR3 size: 15 residues. The CDR3 spells CASGLGSSSYNEQFF. As DNA, the CDR3 is TGTGCTAGTGGTTTGGGTAGCAGCTCCTACAATGAGCAGTTCTTC.

The chain has TRBV15 and TRBJ2-2; D unclear. The CDR3 contains 17 residues. In germline, CDR1 is LNHNV, CDR2 YYDKDF (reference sequence). Trimming took 0 bases from V and 1 from J, leaving 12 bases between them. The CDR3 sequence is CATSRDNLAGNTGELFF. The CDR3 region has the DNA TGTGCCACCAGCAGAGATAATTTGGCAGGGAACACCGGGGAGCTGTTTTTT.

The gene calls are TRBV30 and TRBJ1-6; D ambiguous. The CDR3 is 14 amino acids. Germline assignment: CDR1 GTSNPN and CDR2 SVGIG (reference sequence). The germline V and J ends were trimmed by 3 bases and 6 bases, with 12 bases remaining between them. The CDR3 loop reads CAWSSGGPNSPLHF. The CDR3 nucleotides read TGTGCCTGGAGCTCTGGAGGCCCTAATTCACCCCTCCACTTT.

This sequence joins TRBV21-1 and TRBJ2-3; TRBD2 is the table's D call, not checked against the DNA. TRBV21-1 is reported as a pseudogene. The CDR3 length is 14 residues. CDR3 protein: CASSRTSGRDTQYF. CDR3 coding DNA: TGTGCCAGCAGCAGGACTAGCGGGAGAGATACGCAGTATTTT.

V and J are TRBV7-9 and TRBJ1-5; no definite D call. The CDR3 totals 15 residues. The V gene's germline CDR1 is SEHNR and CDR2 FQNEAQ (reference sequence). The ends were cut back, 4 bases at V and 1 base at J, with 11 bases in the middle. This CDR3 is CASSSLASSNQPQHF. The DNA for the CDR3 is TGTGCCAGCAGCTCACTAGCTTCCAGCAATCAGCCCCAGCATTTT.

The sample holds a few counts of this clone. The chain carries TRBV28 and TRBJ1-3; TRBD1 agrees at 8 bases. The CDR3 totals 22 residues. After removal of 5 bases from V and 0 bases from J, the junction contained 24 bases not matched to a gene. In germline, CDR1 is MDHEN, CDR2 SYDVKM. The DNA of the CDR3 is TGTGCCAGCAGTCCCAGACTCAGAAGACAGGGGACGCACCCTAGCTCTGGAAACACCATATATTTT. It translates to CASSPRLRRQGTHPSSGNTIYF.